The 8 T cell receptor beta chains below all came from one sample that was sequenced in a study of blood T cell repertoires in COVID-19. Repertoires were generated with immunoSEQ multiplex PCR, while TCRdb's copy carries only in-frame clones and drops some. The sample includes about 250,000 clones, more than 75% of them seen just once. Sequenced material: peripheral blood. These receptors were taken from a woman of 80 years or more with COVID-19, enrolled during active disease.

This chain's CDR3 is CASSPPTSGGGEQFF. Written as DNA, the CDR3 is TGTGCCAGCTCACCACCAACTAGCGGGGGAGGTGAGCAGTTCTTC. The rearrangement links TRBV18 to TRBJ2-1, with 11 bases identical to TRBD2. Trimming took 0 bases from V and 9 from J; bases not matched to a gene: 4. The CDR3 sequence is 15 residues long. Germline CDR1 is KGHSH and CDR2 is LQKENI.

This rearrangement joins TRBV23-1 to TRBJ1-5, with 8 bases aligning to TRBD1. TRBV23-1 is an ORF, and what it does is uncertain. CDR3 length: 18 residues. Trimming at V came to 4 bases and at J to 3 bases, leaving 14 bases not matched to a gene. CDR3 protein: CASSPPRWTGSYNQPQHF. The DNA of the CDR3 is TGCGCCAGCAGTCCCCCCCGGTGGACAGGGTCATACAATCAGCCCCAGCATTTT.

The chain links TRBV24-1 to TRBJ2-7; D is perhaps TRBD1 (6 bases). Germline values: CDR1 KGHDR, CDR2 SFDVKD. This CDR3 region has 15 residues. V was pared by 3 bases and J by 3 bases, with 14 bases between. The CDR3 coding sequence is TGTGCCACCAGTGATGGGTCTCAGGGGCGCTACGAGCAGTACGTC. The encoded protein is CATSDGSQGRYEQYV.

This chain connects TRBV2 to TRBJ1-1, with D maybe TRBD1 (5 bases). The CDR3 is 15 residues long. Germline assignment: CDR1 SNHLY and CDR2 FYNNEI. The germline V and J ends were trimmed by 1 base and 4 bases, with 13 bases remaining between them. The CDR3 here is CASSEEGGVGTEAFF. The CDR3 DNA reads TGTGCCAGCAGTGAAGAGGGAGGGGTCGGCACTGAAGCTTTCTTT.

This chain connects TRBV5-1 to TRBJ1-1; D gene ambiguous. The CDR3 is made up of 13 amino acids. CDR1 and CDR2 (germline): SGHRS, YFSETQ. Trimming stripped 6 bases from V and 0 bases from J, with 9 bases between. Written as DNA, the CDR3 is TGCGCCAGCAAAAGTGGGCTGAACACTGAAGCTTTCTTT. It codes for CASKSGLNTEAFF.

V gene TRBV28 combines with J gene TRBJ1-6; no clear D gene. The CDR3 sequence is 11 residues long. Deletions cut 4 bases from V and 9 bases from J, with 4 bases between. Looked up from germline, CDR1 is MDHEN and CDR2 is SYDVKM. The CDR3 nucleotides are TGTGCCAGCAGTTCCGGTTCACCCCTCCACTTT. Translation gives CASSSGSPLHF. Combining the CDR3 with reference TRBV28 and TRBJ1-6 gives the whole variable domain DVKVTQSSRYLVKRTGEKVFLECVQDMDHENMFWYRQDPGLGLRLIYFSYDVKMKEKGDIPEGYSVSREKKERFSLILESASTNQTSMYLCASSSGSPLHFGNGTRLTVT.

The rearrangement links TRBV5-1 to TRBJ2-2, with 9 bases that match TRBD1. The CDR3 extends over 17 amino acids. Trimming at V came to 2 bases and at J to 4 bases, leaving 9 bases not matched to a gene. Germline CDR1 and CDR2: SGHRS and YFSETQ. CDR3 sequence (DNA): TGCGCCAGCAGCTTACTACCCGGACAGGGGCGCACCGGGGAGCTGTTTTTT. It specifies CASSLLPGQGRTGELFF.

The V and J genes are TRBV30 and TRBJ1-4, with 11 bases identical to TRBD1. With 3 bases clipped from V and 7 bases from J, the junction kept 7 bases outside the gene matches. Germline CDR1 is GTSNPN and CDR2 is SVGIG (reference sequence). This CDR3 contains 15 residues. In DNA form, the CDR3 reads TGTGCCTGGAGGCCACCGGGACAGGGGGGTGAAAAACTGTTTTTT. Residues: CAWRPPGQGGEKLFF.